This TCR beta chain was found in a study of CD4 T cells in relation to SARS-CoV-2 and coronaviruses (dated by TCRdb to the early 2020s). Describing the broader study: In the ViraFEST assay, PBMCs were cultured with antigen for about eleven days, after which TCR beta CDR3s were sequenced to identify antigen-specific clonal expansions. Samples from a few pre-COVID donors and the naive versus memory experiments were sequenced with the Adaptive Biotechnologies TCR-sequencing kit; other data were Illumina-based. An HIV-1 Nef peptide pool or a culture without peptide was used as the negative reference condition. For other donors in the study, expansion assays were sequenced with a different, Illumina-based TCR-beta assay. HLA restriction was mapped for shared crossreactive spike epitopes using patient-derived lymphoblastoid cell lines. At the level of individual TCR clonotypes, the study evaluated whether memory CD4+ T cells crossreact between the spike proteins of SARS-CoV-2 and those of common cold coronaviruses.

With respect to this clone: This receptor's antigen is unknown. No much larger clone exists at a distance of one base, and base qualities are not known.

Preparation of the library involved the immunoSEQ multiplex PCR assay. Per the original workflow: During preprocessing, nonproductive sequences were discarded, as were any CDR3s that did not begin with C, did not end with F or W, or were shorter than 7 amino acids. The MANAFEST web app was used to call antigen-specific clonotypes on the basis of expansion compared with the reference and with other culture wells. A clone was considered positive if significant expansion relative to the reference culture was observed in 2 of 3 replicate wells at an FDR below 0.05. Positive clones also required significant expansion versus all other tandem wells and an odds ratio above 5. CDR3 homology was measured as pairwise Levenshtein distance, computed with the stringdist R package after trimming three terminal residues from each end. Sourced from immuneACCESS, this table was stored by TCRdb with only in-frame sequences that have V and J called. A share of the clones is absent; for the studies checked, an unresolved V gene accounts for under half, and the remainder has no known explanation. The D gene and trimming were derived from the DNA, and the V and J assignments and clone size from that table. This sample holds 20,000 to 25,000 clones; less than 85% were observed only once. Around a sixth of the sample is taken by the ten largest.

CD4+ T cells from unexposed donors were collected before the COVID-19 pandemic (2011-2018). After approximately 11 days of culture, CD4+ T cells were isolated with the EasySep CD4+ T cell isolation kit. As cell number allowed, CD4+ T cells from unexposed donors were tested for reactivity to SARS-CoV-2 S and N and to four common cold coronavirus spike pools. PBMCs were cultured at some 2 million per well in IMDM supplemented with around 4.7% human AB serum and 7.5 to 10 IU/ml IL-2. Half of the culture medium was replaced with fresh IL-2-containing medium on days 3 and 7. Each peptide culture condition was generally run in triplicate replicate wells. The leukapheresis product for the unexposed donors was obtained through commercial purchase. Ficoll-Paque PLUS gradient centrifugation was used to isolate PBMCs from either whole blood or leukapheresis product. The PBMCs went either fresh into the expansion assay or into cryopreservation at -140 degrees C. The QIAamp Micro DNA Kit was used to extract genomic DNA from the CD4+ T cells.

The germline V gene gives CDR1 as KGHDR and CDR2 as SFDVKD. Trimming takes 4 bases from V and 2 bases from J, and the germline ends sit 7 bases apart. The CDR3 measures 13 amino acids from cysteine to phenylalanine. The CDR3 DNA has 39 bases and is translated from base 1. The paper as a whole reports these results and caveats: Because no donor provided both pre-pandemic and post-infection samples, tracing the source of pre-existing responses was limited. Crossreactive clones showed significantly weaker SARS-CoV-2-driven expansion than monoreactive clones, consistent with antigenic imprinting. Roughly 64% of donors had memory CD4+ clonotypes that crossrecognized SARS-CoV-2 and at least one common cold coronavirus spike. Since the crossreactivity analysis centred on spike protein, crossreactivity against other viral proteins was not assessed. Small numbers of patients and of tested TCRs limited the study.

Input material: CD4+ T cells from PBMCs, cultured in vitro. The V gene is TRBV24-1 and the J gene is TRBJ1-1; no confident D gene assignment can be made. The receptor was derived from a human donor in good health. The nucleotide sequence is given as TGTGCCACCAGTGACGGACCCAACACTGAAGCTTTCTTT. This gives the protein CATSDGPNTEAFF.